A single sample gave rise to the 20 T cell receptor beta chains below, sequenced in a study of Graves' ophthalmopathy and Graves' hyperthyroidism (dated by TCRdb to 2016 to 2019). This sample was sequenced with an Illumina HiSeq 2000. TCR beta CDR3 regions were amplified from RNA transcripts for repertoire sequencing. A first-round RT-PCR used HTBI primers with the Qiagen OneStep RT-PCR kit, followed by a second-round multiplex PCR, size selection and purification. TCRdb's own reprocessing of the public reads used fastp at Q25 and MiXCR and kept productive beta chains. Every entry covers one CDR3 protein and lists the most common genes and DNA from its rows. The sample table lists around 1,200,000 distinct CDR3 sequences, approximately 35% of them with a count of one. Of the sample, roughly 11% is held by the ten largest clones. Sequenced input: peripheral blood or thyroid tissue (not recorded which). The receptors originated from an adult man with Graves' hyperthyroidism.

The chain joins TRBV20-1 to TRBJ2-5; 11 bases are shared with TRBD1. CDR3 length equals 16 residues. The trim removed 1 base at V and 4 bases at J, leaving 8 bases unmatched. CDR1 DFQATT and CDR2 SNEGSKA come from the germline V gene (reference sequence). In nucleotides, the CDR3 is TGCAGTGCTAGAGTGCTGGGACAGGGGGAAAGAGAGACCCAGTACTTC. This translates into CSARVLGQGERETQYF.

In its sample, this clonotype was seen many times. CDR3 protein: CASSYGVTYEQYF. In DNA form, the CDR3 reads TGTGCCAGCAGCTACGGTGTTACGTACGAGCAGTACTTC. The chain couples TRBV7-3 to TRBJ2-7; D not certain. Germline loops: CDR1 SGHTA, CDR2 FQGTGA. The CDR3 consists of 13 residues. The V and J ends lost 4 bases and 4 bases respectively, with 11 bases between them. Together with reference TRBV7-3 and TRBJ2-7, the CDR3 gives the full variable domain: GAGVSQTPSNKVTEKGKYVELRCDPISGHTALYWYRQSLGQGPEFLIYFQGTGAADDSGLPNDRFFAVRPEGSVSTLKIQRTERGDSAVYLCASSYGVTYEQYFGPGTRLTVT.

This rearrangement joins TRBV20-1 to TRBJ1-4, with D maybe TRBD1 (5 bases). The CDR3 has 17 amino acids. The V gene's germline CDR1 is DFQATT and CDR2 SNEGSKA (reference sequence). V was trimmed by 2 bases and J by 4 bases, leaving 20 bases between them. The CDR3 loop reads CSARPAGTSRLNEKLFF. In nucleotides, the CDR3 is TGCAGTGCTAGACCAGCAGGGACCTCCAGACTTAATGAAAAACTGTTTTTT.

The chain is built from TRBV11-2 and TRBJ2-2, with D unclear. Germline CDR1 reads SGHAT; CDR2 reads FQNNGV. The CDR3 contains 14 residues. Trimming removed 5 bases from V and 4 bases from J, with 11 bases in between. The CDR3 sequence: CASSVLLGTGELFF. CDR3 sequence (DNA): TGTGCCAGCAGCGTCCTCTTGGGCACCGGGGAGCTGTTTTTT.

In this sample, this clonotype turned up many times. The V gene is TRBV5-1, the J gene TRBJ1-4, with 7 bases aligning to TRBD1. From germline, CDR1 is SGHRS and CDR2 YFSETQ. Trimming took 1 base from V and 3 from J; bases not matched to a gene: 3. The CDR3 spans 15 residues. CDR3 nucleotide sequence: TGCGCCAGCAGCTTGCGAGGGGGCTCTAATGAAAAACTGTTTTTT. Amino acids: CASSLRGGSNEKLFF.

The sample holds one count of this clonotype. The chain joins TRBV11-2 to TRBJ1-2, with D uncertain. V was trimmed by 5 bases and J by 1 base, leaving 17 bases between them. The CDR3 spans 16 residues. Germline CDR1 and CDR2: SGHAT and FQNNGV. The CDR3 sequence is CASSQIGRPNNYGYTF. CDR3 nucleotide sequence: TGTGCCAGCAGCCAAATAGGACGGCCGAATAACTATGGCTACACCTTC.

This clonotype turned up a few times. This chain joins TRBV7-9 and TRBJ1-1; D is unclear. V dropped 0 bases and J dropped 0 bases, with 8 bases sitting between them. CDR3 length: 15 residues. Germline V CDR1 and CDR2: SEHNR, FQNEAQ (reference sequence). CDR3 loop: CASSLALGMNTEAFF. Written as DNA, the CDR3 is TGTGCCAGCAGCTTAGCCTTGGGGATGAACACTGAAGCTTTCTTT. The full variable domain, with the rest looked up from reference TRBV7-9 and TRBJ1-1, is DTGVSQNPRHKITKRGQNVTFRCDPISEHNRLYWYRQTLGQGPEFLTYFQNEAQLEKSRLLSDRFSAERPKGSFSTLEIQRTEQGDSAMYLCASSLALGMNTEAFFGQGTRLTVV.

The sample holds many counts of this clonotype. V and J are TRBV4-1 and TRBJ2-7; D is unclear. The CDR3 is 13 residues long. Trimming left V 0 bases short and J 5 bases short, with 8 bases between. Per germline, CDR1 MGHRA and CDR2 YSYEKL. CDR3 protein: CASSQDRPDEQYF. For the CDR3, the DNA is TGCGCCAGCAGCCAAGATCGGCCGGACGAGCAGTACTTC.

The chain combines TRBV10-3 with TRBJ1-1, with unresolved D. This CDR3 is built from 14 residues. Trimming removed 10 bases from V and 6 bases from J, with 21 bases in between. Per germline, CDR1 ENHRY and CDR2 SYGVKD. In nucleotides, the CDR3 is TGTGCCAGCTCAGCCACAAGATCTGGGGCTGAAGCTTTCTTT. Its translation is CASSATRSGAEAFF.

CDR3 amino acids: CSSHGQLYTGELFF. CDR3 DNA: TGCAGCAGCCACGGACAGTTATACACCGGGGAGCTGTTTTTT. V and J are TRBV29-1 and TRBJ2-2, with D perhaps matching TRBD1 (6 bases). The CDR3 extends over 14 amino acids. Germline assignment: CDR1 SQVTM and CDR2 ANQGSEA. V was pared by 8 bases and J by 3 bases, with 16 bases between.

This rearrangement joins TRBV5-5 to TRBJ2-5, with D tentatively TRBD1 or TRBD2 (5 bases each). This CDR3 contains 14 residues. Trimming left V 4 bases short and J 5 bases short, with 15 bases between. In germline, CDR1 is SGHKS, CDR2 YYEKEE (reference sequence). The CDR3 coding sequence is TGTGCCAGCAGCCCGAGCAGGGACCGGGAGACCCAGTACTTC. It yields the protein CASSPSRDRETQYF.

In this sample, this clonotype turned up many times. The chain uses TRBV15 and TRBJ2-7; D is possibly TRBD1 or TRBD2 (5 bases each). Germline V gene data show CDR1 as LNHNV and CDR2 as YYDKDF (reference sequence). The CDR3 loop spans 13 amino acids. Trimming shortened V by 9 bases and J by 6 bases, and 18 bases separated the two germline ends. CDR3 in amino acids: CATEGQKVGEQYF. The CDR3 coding sequence is TGTGCCACAGAGGGGCAAAAGGTTGGCGAGCAGTACTTC.

J is TRBJ1-4 and V is TRBV20-1, with 8 nucleotides matching TRBD1. V was clipped by 0 bases and J by 7 bases; unmatched bases: 7. CDR3 size: 15 residues. CDR1 and CDR2 (germline): DFQATT, SNEGSKA (reference sequence). CDR3: CSARDHWTGSEKLFF. CDR3 in DNA: TGCAGTGCTAGAGATCACTGGACAGGGAGTGAAAAACTGTTTTTT.

Remarks on this clonotype: A much larger clone sits a single nucleotide away, making a read error possible. The missing conserved phenylalanine or tryptophan at the end of this CDR3 makes a read error likely. This chain connects TRBV19 to TRBJ1-1; 7 bases fit TRBD1. The V gene end was trimmed by 5 bases and the J gene end by 1 base; junction bases not matched to a gene: 7. The germline gives CDR1 LNHDA, CDR2 SQIVND (reference sequence). This CDR3 has 15 amino acids. The CDR3 reads CASSSQRQGNTEAFS. The CDR3 bases are TGTGCCAGTAGTTCCCAAAGACAGGGGAACACTGAAGCTTTCTCT.

This clonotype was observed a few times. The chain couples TRBV19 to TRBJ1-5; 7 bases line up with TRBD1. Losses at the gene ends were 5 bases for V and 7 bases for J; bases not matched to a gene: 20. This CDR3 has 18 residues. Germline V gene sequence: CDR1 LNHDA, CDR2 SQIVND (reference sequence). CDR3 loop: CASSWGQIRGTIGQPQHF. The CDR3 DNA reads as TGTGCCAGTAGTTGGGGACAGATTAGGGGCACGATCGGGCAGCCCCAGCATTTT.

The chain uses TRBV6-5 and TRBJ1-5, with 8 bases aligning to TRBD1. Germline V gene lookup returns CDR1 MNHEY and CDR2 SVGAGI. The CDR3 is 15 amino acids. V shed 2 bases and J 5 bases; nucleotides not matched to a gene: 5. CDR3 sequence (DNA): TGTGCCAGCAGTTACCCCGGGACAGGACATCAGCCCCAGCATTTT. As protein: CASSYPGTGHQPQHF.

This clonotype was seen a handful of times. The V call is TRBV7-9, the J call TRBJ2-7, with 13 bases fitting TRBD2. The CDR3 is 19 amino acids. Germline V gene sequence: CDR1 SEHNR, CDR2 FQNEAQ (reference sequence). Trimming cost V 3 bases and J 1 base; bases outside gene matches: 12. CDR3 bases: TGTGCCAGCAGCTTCCCAAACGGACTAGCGGGAGTTGCGTCCTACGAGCAGTACTTC. Encoded protein: CASSFPNGLAGVASYEQYF.

This clonotype was recorded only once. A much larger clonotype is one base distant, so this may be a read error. V usage is TRBV20-1 and J usage is TRBJ2-7; D uncertain. This CDR3 region has 14 residues. CDR1 is DFQATT and CDR2 is SNEGSKA in the germline V gene (reference sequence). Here the CDR3 DNA reads TGCAGTGCCTATAGTGTCGAAGAAACCTACAAGCAGTACTTC. Its translation is CSAYSVEETYKQYF.

On this clonotype itself: A much larger clone is a single base away; this may be a read error. The gene calls are TRBV11-2 and TRBJ2-5; the D gene is possibly TRBD2 (6 bases). The CDR3 has 15 residues. Germline-derived CDR1 and CDR2 are SGHAT and FQNNGV. CDR3 loop: CASSLAGEIFENQYF. The CDR3 DNA sequence: TGTGCCAGCAGCTTAGCGGGAGAAATATTTGAGAACCAGTACTTC.

This clonotype appeared a few times. Just one base apart from a much larger clone, this may be a read error. The rearrangement links TRBV29-1 to TRBJ2-7; 7 bases align to TRBD1. The CDR3 is made up of 14 amino acids. Germline V lookup: CDR1 SQVTM, CDR2 ANQGSEA. Trimming removed 4 bases from V and 0 bases from J; junction bases left unmatched: 6. DNA for the CDR3: TGCAGCGTTGTAGGGGACAGCGACTCCTACGAGCAGTACTTC. It encodes CSVVGDSDSYEQYF.